This entry concerns a single T cell receptor beta chain. The gene symbols are mouse symbols. The observed sequence ends 4 residues before the CDR3 terminus, with the missing tail filled in from the germline J gene. Deletions cut 0 bases from V and 3 bases from J, with 11 bases between. Looked up from germline, CDR1 is NSQYPW and CDR2 is LRSPGD (reference sequence). The length of the CDR3 is 15 residues. These data belong to a study of CD8+ T cells in alopecia areata. RNA extraction was followed by reverse transcription into cDNA, which acted as the sequencing template. Profiling relied on immunoSEQ multiplex PCR, and the TCRdb table lists in-frame clones only, not all of them. The sample is made up of more than 250,000 clones, none counted only once. Researchers sorted pooled cutaneous lymph node cells on the basis of CD4, CD8alpha, NKG2D, NKG2ACE and other markers.

The rearrangement links TRBV1 to TRBJ1-1; perhaps TRBD1 as D (6 bases). This clonotype was sampled from a C3H/HeJ mouse with alopecia areata. This line is of MHC haplotype H2-k. The sequenced sample consisted of CD4+ T cells sorted from a lymph node. CDR3 loop: CTCSADGGLYTEVFF. The sequenced CDR3 bases are TGCACCTGCAGTGCAGACGGGGGGCTGTACACA.